What follows are 16 T cell receptor beta chains derived from one specimen sequenced in a study of regulatory T cells in long-lasting Graves disease. According to the study, TCR beta libraries were built with iRepertoire HTBI primers and CDR3-region Arm-PCR. TCRdb re-called the multiplex PCR reads through MiXCR, storing one row per CDR3 protein. The sample holds under 700,000 distinct CDR3 sequences, more than 15% seen once. Time point defined: newly diagnosed GD, antithyroid drugs for less than 3 months. PBMC RNA served as the TCR library source. The same data also contributed to another study, on T cells in Graves' hyperthyroidism and ophthalmopathy.

Material: peripheral blood mononuclear cells (PBMCs), obtained at new diagnosis, from a patient treated with antithyroid drugs. All receptors come from a woman aged 35-65 years with Graves disease.

As regards this clonotype: A much larger clone lies a single base off, so this may be a read error. The chain carries TRBV30 and TRBJ2-4, with D perhaps matching TRBD2 (5 bases). Per the germline V gene, CDR1 is GTSNPN and CDR2 is SVGIG (reference sequence). This CDR3 spans 15 amino acids. The CDR3 DNA reads TGTGCCTGGAGTACCCTCGGGGTGGCGGTGAGCATTCAGTGCTTC. Protein sequence: CAWSTLGVAVSIQCF.

This chain connects TRBV6-2 or TRBV6-3 to TRBJ1-3; no firm D call. Per the germline V gene, CDR1 is MNHEY and CDR2 is SVGEGT. V was pared by 8 bases and J by 0 bases, with 8 bases between. This CDR3 comprises 13 residues. The DNA for the CDR3 is TGTGCCAGCGCCCCAAGCTCTGGAAACACCATATATTTT. Residues: CASAPSSGNTIYF.

This clonotype has a count of ten or more. The chain joins TRBV6-2 or TRBV6-3 to TRBJ2-4; D is perhaps TRBD1 (6 bases). Germline V gene lookup returns CDR1 MNHEY and CDR2 SVGEGT. This CDR3 region has 15 residues. Trimming pared 5 bases from V and 5 bases from J, leaving 16 bases between. Here the CDR3 reads CASSTAGVSENIQYF. CDR3 nucleotides: TGTGCCAGCAGTACCGCAGGGGTTTCGGAAAACATTCAGTACTTC.

This clonotype appeared many times. V gene TRBV28 combines with J gene TRBJ1-2, with 7 bases identical to TRBD1. From germline, CDR1 is MDHEN and CDR2 SYDVKM. Trimming at V came to 5 bases and at J to 4 bases, leaving 10 bases not matched to a gene. This CDR3 region has 15 residues. CDR3 in amino acids: CASSGRDSAIYGYTF. The DNA of the CDR3 is TGTGCCAGCAGTGGCCGGGACAGCGCAATCTATGGCTACACCTTC.

The chain combines TRBV18 with TRBJ1-3; D might be TRBD1 (5 bases). Between the trimmed V and J ends, which lost 3 bases and 0 bases, there was a span of 9 bases. CDR1 is KGHSH and CDR2 is LQKENI in the germline V gene. The length of the CDR3 is 15 residues. CDR3 sequence: CASSPGPPSGNTIYF. The CDR3 region has the DNA TGTGCCAGCTCACCGGGGCCTCCCTCTGGAAACACCATATATTTT.

This clonotype was seen only a few times. CDR3 coding DNA: TGTGCCAGCAGACCTGAGGGCGGTGGGGAGGCTTTCTTT. Translated, it gives CASRPEGGGEAFF. The gene calls are TRBV6-1 and TRBJ1-1; no reliable D call. This CDR3 is built from 13 residues. Germline-derived CDR1 and CDR2 are MNHNS and SASEGT. The V gene lost 6 bases and the J gene lost 11 bases, with 19 bases spanning the gap.

As for this clonotype: Given a much more abundant clone one base away, this may be a read error. This chain links TRBV5-1 with TRBJ1-1; the D gene is possibly TRBD1 (5 bases). The germline CDR1 and CDR2 sequences are SGHRS and YFSETQ. The V end was cut by 4 bases, the J end by 4 bases, with 17 bases between. The CDR3 consists of 15 residues. The CDR3 reads CASSPHHTGSTEAFF. The CDR3 nucleotides read TGCGCCAGCAGCCCGCACCATACAGGAAGCACTGAAGCTTTCTTT.

This clonotype showed up many times. V and J are TRBV6-1 and TRBJ2-7; the D gene is possibly TRBD2 (5 bases). The length of the CDR3 is 13 residues. The V end lost 6 bases, the J end lost 2 bases, and 11 bases lay between the germline ends. Looked up from germline, CDR1 is MNHNS and CDR2 is SASEGT. In DNA form, the CDR3 reads TGTGCCAGCAGCCTTACTAGACCCTACGAGCAGTACTTC. Its protein product is CASSLTRPYEQYF.

This rearrangement joins TRBV19 to TRBJ1-2; the D gene is possibly TRBD1 (5 bases). V was clipped by 6 bases and J by 4 bases, with 18 bases between them. Germline-derived CDR1 and CDR2 are LNHDA and SQIVND (reference sequence). The CDR3 has 15 amino acids. CDR3 coding DNA: TGTGCCAGTAGAAATCGCAACCAGGGAGGCTATGGCTACACCTTC. Translation: CASRNRNQGGYGYTF.

This clonotype was found many times. This sequence joins TRBV3-1 and TRBJ2-1; a possible D gene is TRBD1 (7 bases). Trimming shortened V by 10 bases and J by 7 bases, and 17 bases separated the two germline ends. Per germline, CDR1 LGHDT and CDR2 YNNKEL (reference sequence). The CDR3 has 13 residues. CDR3: CATRPGGHNEQFF. The CDR3 DNA follows: TGTGCCACTAGGCCAGGGGGGCATAATGAGCAGTTCTTC.

The chain carries TRBV12-3 or TRBV12-4 and TRBJ2-2; 15 bases align to TRBD2. V gave up 3 bases and J gave up 0 bases; unmatched junction bases: 5. The CDR3 is 19 residues long. The CDR3 reads CASSFVGLAGGPNTGELFF. In DNA form, the CDR3 reads TGTGCCAGCAGTTTTGTAGGACTAGCGGGGGGGCCGAACACCGGGGAGCTGTTTTTT.

This clonotype was seen only a few times. The chain recombines TRBV19 with TRBJ1-1; 7 bases line up with TRBD1. In germline, CDR1 is LNHDA, CDR2 SQIVND (reference sequence). The CDR3 is 14 amino acids. The J segment lost 8 bases and the V segment lost 6 bases, leaving 12 bases of the junction unmatched. CDR3 sequence: CASSRKEGAGEAFF. The CDR3, as DNA: TGTGCCAGTAGCAGGAAAGAGGGGGCAGGGGAAGCTTTCTTT.

With respect to this clonotype: Possible read error: a much larger clone is one base away. The CDR3 is CASTRLSGSYDEQFF. CDR3 DNA sequence: TGTGCCAGCACACGCCTTAGCGGGAGCTACGATGAGCAGTTCTTC. The chain joins TRBV12-3 or TRBV12-4 to TRBJ2-1; 9 bases match TRBD2. The CDR3 is 15 amino acids.

In this sample, this clonotype turned up many times. Mismatch with germline at one junction end may stem from a read error. The chain links TRBV5-1 to TRBJ2-6, with a weak D call TRBD1 (5 bases). The CDR3 totals 15 residues. CDR1 SGHRS and CDR2 YFSETQ come from the germline V gene. CDR3 sequence: CASSLQGSGANVLTF. As DNA, the CDR3 is TGTGCCAGCAGTCTCCAGGGTTCTGGGGCCAACGTCCTGACTTTC.

In its sample, this clonotype was seen many times. This chain links TRBV28 with TRBJ2-7; D possibly corresponds to TRBD1 (5 bases). This CDR3 is built from 16 residues. The germline V and J ends were trimmed by 2 bases and 7 bases, with 21 bases remaining between them. Germline V CDR1 and CDR2: MDHEN, SYDVKM. In DNA form, the CDR3 reads TGTGCCAGCAGTTTAGCTTCAGGGAAGATGTTGTGGGAGCAGTACTTC. Translating it yields CASSLASGKMLWEQYF.

This clonotype was seen at least ten times. V gene TRBV13 combines with J gene TRBJ2-1, with D possibly being TRBD2 (5 bases). The CDR3 is made up of 14 amino acids. V shed 0 bases and J shed 3 bases, with 6 bases lying between them. Germline assignment: CDR1 PRHDT and CDR2 FYEKMQ (reference sequence). CDR3 sequence: CASSLGTIYNEQFF. The CDR3 DNA reads as TGTGCCAGCAGCTTAGGGACTATCTACAATGAGCAGTTCTTC.